A selection of T cell receptor beta chains follows, all from one sample in a study of blood T cell repertoires in COVID-19. The repertoire was sequenced with immunoSEQ multiplex PCR; TCRdb's copy has only in-frame clones and lacks some. The data hold 50,000 to 60,000 clones, with roughly nine tenths observed a single time. The source material was peripheral blood. The receptors here all came from a human donor in a cohort sampled during active COVID-19. The CDR3 runs from the conserved cysteine through the conserved F or W. D genes are given only for firm matches. Clone size is not always given. Where it is, it says once, few, many or a class for expanded clones.

j_call cdr3_length d_call v_call clone_size cdr3_nt cdr3_aa
TRBJ1-1 14 NA TRBV19 NA TGTGCCAGTAGTTGGCAGGGGAGGAACACTGAAGCTTTCTTT CASSWQGRNTEAFF
TRBJ2-1 15 TRBD2 TRBV6-4 once TGTGCCAGCAGTGTCTCTAGCGGGACAAACAATGAGCAGTTCTTC CASSVSSGTNNEQFF
TRBJ2-7 18 TRBD1 TRBV19 NA TGTGCCAGTAGTATAGAGTGGGACAGGGGGCGCCACTCCTACGAGCAGTACTTC CASSIEWDRGRHSYEQYF
TRBJ2-2 14 NA TRBV19 NA TGTGCCAGTAGGGGCACAGGGATCACCGGGGAGCTGTTTTTT CASRGTGITGELFF
TRBJ2-1 16 TRBD2 TRBV5-1 NA TGCGCCAGCAGCCAGTTGACTAGCGGGGTCGGCAATGAGCAGTTCTTC CASSQLTSGVGNEQFF
TRBJ2-3 12 NA TRBV11-3 NA TGTGCCAGCAGCTCCGACAGAGATACGCAGTATTTT CASSSDRDTQYF
TRBJ1-3 15 TRBD1 TRBV18 NA TGTGCCAGCTCACCGGGGACAGGCGGCGGCAACACCATATATTTT CASSPGTGGGNTIYF
TRBJ1-1 13 TRBD1 TRBV5-6 NA TGTGCCAGCAGCCCGGGACAGGGGGCTGAAGCTTTCTTT CASSPGQGAEAFF
TRBJ1-1 15 TRBD1 TRBV3-1/TRBV3-2 few TGTGCCAGCAGGGATACAGGGGGCTCGGACACTGAAGCTTTCTTT CASRDTGGSDTEAFF
TRBJ1-2 14 NA TRBV30 NA TGTGCCTGGAGTAGGGACACCGGTCCTTATGGCTACACCTTC CAWSRDTGPYGYTF
TRBJ2-3 15 NA TRBV6-2/TRBV6-3 NA TGTGCCAGCAGCTCAGGCGGGCGGTCCACAGATACGCAGTATTTT CASSSGGRSTDTQYF
TRBJ1-5 19 TRBD1 TRBV7-9 NA TGTGCCAGCAGCCCACAGCATAGACAGGGACGGAATAGCAATCAGCCCCAGCATTTT CASSPQHRQGRNSNQPQHF
TRBJ2-7 14 TRBD2 TRBV28 NA TGTGCCAGCACCCTGGGGGGGATGGCTTACGAGCAGTACTTC CASTLGGMAYEQYF
TRBJ2-1 15 TRBD2 TRBV7-2 NA TGTGCCAGCAGCGACACTAGCGGGTCCTACAATGAGCAGTTCTTC CASSDTSGSYNEQFF
TRBJ2-5 18 TRBD2 TRBV5-1 NA TGCGCCAGCAGCTTTGGGGCTAGCGGGGGGTCAATCCAAGAGACCCAGTACTTC CASSFGASGGSIQETQYF
TRBJ2-3 17 NA TRBV7-9 NA TGTGCCAGCAGCTCCGGCCGGGCCCCCCGGGACACAGATACGCAGTATTTT CASSSGRAPRDTDTQYF
TRBJ1-4 14 NA TRBV11-3 NA TGTGCCAGCAGCCAGGGATCAACTAATGAAAAACTGTTTTTT CASSQGSTNEKLFF
TRBJ2-3 13 TRBD1 TRBV10-3 NA TGTGCCATCCGGGGACAGGCAGGAGATACGCAGTATTTT CAIRGQAGDTQYF
TRBJ2-5 14 TRBD2 TRBV30 NA TGTGCCTGGAGTACTAGCGGGACCCAAGAGACCCAGTACTTC CAWSTSGTQETQYF
TRBJ2-2 16 TRBD2 TRBV4-1 NA TGCGCCAGCAGCCAGGTAGCGGGGGGGCCTATCGGGGAGCTGTTTTTT CASSQVAGGPIGELFF
TRBJ2-2 16 NA TRBV7-9 NA TGTGCCAGCACCCAGGGCGGGGGCCCGAACACCGGGGAGCTGTTTTTT CASTQGGGPNTGELFF
TRBJ2-7 15 NA TRBV5-1 NA TGCGCCAGCAGCTTGGAACAACGGACTACCTACGAGCAGTACTTC CASSLEQRTTYEQYF
TRBJ2-2 15 NA TRBV4-1 NA TGCGCCAGCAGCCAAGAACCGGGGGAAATCGGGGAGCTGTTTTTT CASSQEPGEIGELFF
TRBJ2-7 14 TRBD1 TRBV30 NA TGTGCCTGGAGGGGACAGGGGGTTGGCTACGAGCAGTACTTC CAWRGQGVGYEQYF
TRBJ1-2 16 TRBD1 TRBV28 NA TGTGCCAGCAGTTTATCTGGCTCGGGACAGCTCTATGGCTACACCTTC CASSLSGSGQLYGYTF
TRBJ2-1 17 TRBD2 TRBV5-1 NA TGCGCCAGCAGCCTGGGACTAGCGGGGGGGCCGGGGAATGAGCAGTTCTTC CASSLGLAGGPGNEQFF
TRBJ2-7 15 NA TRBV18 NA TGTGCCAGCTCACCGAATACAGGGCTTACCTACGAGCAGTACTTC CASSPNTGLTYEQYF
TRBJ2-2 19 TRBD2 TRBV3-1/TRBV3-2 once TGTGCCAGCAGCCAAGATTTGGGGCCTAGCGGGATAAACACCGGGGAGCTGTTTTTT CASSQDLGPSGINTGELFF
TRBJ1-3 14 NA TRBV2 NA TGTGCCTCACAGGGTGGGAGCTCTGGAAACACCATATATTTT CASQGGSSGNTIYF
TRBJ2-1 15 NA TRBV19 NA TGTGCCAGTAGTATAGATAGGAGCTCCTACAATGAGCAGTTCTTC CASSIDRSSYNEQFF
TRBJ2-7 14 TRBD1 TRBV7-8 NA TGTGCCAGCAGCTTAACGTCAGGGGGCAACGAGCAGTACTTC CASSLTSGGNEQYF
TRBJ1-3 14 TRBD1 TRBV6-6 NA TGTGCCAGCAGCGGGACAGCCTCTGGAAACACCATATATTTT CASSGTASGNTIYF
TRBJ2-3 15 TRBD1 TRBV19 NA TGTGCCAGTTCCAGGGGGTTTCCTGGCACAGATACGCAGTATTTT CASSRGFPGTDTQYF
TRBJ2-3 12 NA TRBV6-6 NA TGTGCCAGCAGTTCTGGACTTGATACGCAGTATTTT CASSSGLDTQYF
TRBJ2-1 19 TRBD2 TRBV9 NA TGTGCCAGCAGCGTAGTAGCTAGCGGGGGGGCATCAACCTACAATGAGCAGTTCTTC CASSVVASGGASTYNEQFF
TRBJ1-1 17 NA TRBV13 once TGTGCCAGCAGCGCCCCCGGGAGGGCTTTGGGGAACACTGAAGCTTTCTTT CASSAPGRALGNTEAFF
TRBJ2-2 13 TRBD1 TRBV6-5 few TGTGCCAGCACGGGACAGATCACCGGGGAGCTGTTTTTT CASTGQITGELFF
TRBJ1-4 15 TRBD1 TRBV5-4 NA TGTGCCAGCAGTCGACAGGGAGGTGGGAATGAAAAACTGTTTTTT CASSRQGGGNEKLFF
TRBJ1-6 14 NA TRBV7-3 NA TGTGCCAGCATAGTAAAGGGGGGGAATTCACCCCTCCACTTT CASIVKGGNSPLHF
TRBJ2-2 17 TRBD2 TRBV5-1 NA TGCGCCAGCAGCTTGGCGCCTAGCGGAACGAACACCGGGGAGCTGTTTTTT CASSLAPSGTNTGELFF
TRBJ1-1 14 TRBD1 TRBV19 NA TGTGCCAGTAGTTTGACCGGGACAGGGAATAAAGCTTTCTTT CASSLTGTGNKAFF
TRBJ1-6 13 NA TRBV10-2 NA TGCGCCAGCAGCTCGACAGACAATTCACCCCTCCACTTT CASSSTDNSPLHF
TRBJ2-2 13 TRBD2 TRBV6-5 NA TGTGCCAGCACCAGGGAGGGGACCGGGGAGCTGTTTTTT CASTREGTGELFF
TRBJ1-2 15 TRBD1 TRBV9 NA TGTGCCAGCAGCGTAGGAGGGACAGCCGACTATGGCTACACCTTC CASSVGGTADYGYTF
TRBJ2-2 16 NA TRBV5-1 NA TGCGCCAGCAGCTTGGTAGAGGGAGGATTAACCGGGGAGCTGTTTTTT CASSLVEGGLTGELFF
TRBJ1-5 14 NA TRBV6-5 NA TGTGCCAGCAGAACCGGGTTAGGCAATCAGCCCCAGCATTTT CASRTGLGNQPQHF
TRBJ2-1 16 TRBD2 TRBV11-3 NA TGTGCCAGCAGCTTAGATTTGACTAGCGGGGGGAATGAGCAGTTCTTC CASSLDLTSGGNEQFF
TRBJ1-3 15 NA TRBV19 NA TGTGCCAGTAGTATGGTCCCGGTGAGCGCGAACACCATATATTTT CASSMVPVSANTIYF
TRBJ1-1 15 NA TRBV6-5 NA TGTGCCAGCACCCCTGCCGTCGGGGTGAACACTGAAGCTTTCTTT CASTPAVGVNTEAFF